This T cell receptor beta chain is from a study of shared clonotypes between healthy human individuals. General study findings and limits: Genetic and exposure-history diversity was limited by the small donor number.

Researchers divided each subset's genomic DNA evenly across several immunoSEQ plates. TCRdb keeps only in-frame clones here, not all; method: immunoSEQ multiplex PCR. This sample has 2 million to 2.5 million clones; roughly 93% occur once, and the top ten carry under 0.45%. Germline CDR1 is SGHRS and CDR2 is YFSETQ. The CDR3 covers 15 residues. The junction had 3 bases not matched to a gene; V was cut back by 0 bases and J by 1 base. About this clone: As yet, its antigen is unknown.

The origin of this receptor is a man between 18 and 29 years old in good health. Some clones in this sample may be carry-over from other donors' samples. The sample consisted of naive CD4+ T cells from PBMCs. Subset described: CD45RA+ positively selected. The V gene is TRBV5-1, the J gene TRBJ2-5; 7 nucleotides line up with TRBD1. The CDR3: CASSLERQGQETQYF. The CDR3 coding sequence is TGCGCCAGCAGCTTGGAGAGACAGGGCCAAGAGACCCAGTACTTC.